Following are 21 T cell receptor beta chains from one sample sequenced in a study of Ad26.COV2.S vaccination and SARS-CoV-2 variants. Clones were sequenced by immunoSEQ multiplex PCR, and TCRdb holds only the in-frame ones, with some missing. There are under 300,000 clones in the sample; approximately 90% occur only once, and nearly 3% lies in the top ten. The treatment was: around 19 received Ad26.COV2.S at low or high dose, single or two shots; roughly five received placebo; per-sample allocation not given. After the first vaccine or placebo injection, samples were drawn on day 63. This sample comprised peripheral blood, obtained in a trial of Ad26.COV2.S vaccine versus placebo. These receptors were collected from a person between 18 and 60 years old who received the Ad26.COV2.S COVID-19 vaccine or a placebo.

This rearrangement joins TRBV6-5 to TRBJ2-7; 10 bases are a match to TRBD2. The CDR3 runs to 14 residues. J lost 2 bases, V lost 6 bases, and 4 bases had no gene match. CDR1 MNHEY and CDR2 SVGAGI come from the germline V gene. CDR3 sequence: CASRSSGGTYEQYF. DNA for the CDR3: TGTGCCAGCAGATCTAGCGGGGGAACCTACGAGCAGTACTTC.

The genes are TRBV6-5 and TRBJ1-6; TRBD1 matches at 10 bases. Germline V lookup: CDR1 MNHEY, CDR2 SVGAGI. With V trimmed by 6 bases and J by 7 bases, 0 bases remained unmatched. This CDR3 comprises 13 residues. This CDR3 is CASRGQGNSPLHF. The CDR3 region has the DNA TGTGCCAGCAGGGGACAGGGGAATTCACCCCTCCACTTT.

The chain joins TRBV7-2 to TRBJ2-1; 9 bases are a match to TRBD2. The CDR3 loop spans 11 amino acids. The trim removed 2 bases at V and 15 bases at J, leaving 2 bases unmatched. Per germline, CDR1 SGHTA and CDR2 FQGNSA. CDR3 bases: TGTGCCAGCAGCTTAAAGGGACTAGCGTTCTTC. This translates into CASSLKGLAFF.

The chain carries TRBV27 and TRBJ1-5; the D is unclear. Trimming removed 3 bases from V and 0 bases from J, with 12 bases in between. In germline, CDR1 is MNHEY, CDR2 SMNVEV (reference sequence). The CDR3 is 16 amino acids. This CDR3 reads CASSLTVVHSNQPQHF. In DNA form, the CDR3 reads TGTGCCAGCAGTTTGACCGTCGTTCATAGCAATCAGCCCCAGCATTTT.

The CDR3 region is CASSWRGAYNEQFF. CDR3 DNA: TGTGCCAGCAGCTGGAGAGGGGCCTACAATGAGCAGTTCTTC. The chain carries TRBV7-6 and TRBJ2-1; the D call may be TRBD1 or TRBD2 (5 bases each). Trimming shortened V by 4 bases and J by 2 bases, and 9 bases separated the two germline ends. CDR1 and CDR2 (germline): SGHVS, FNYEAQ. The CDR3 contains 14 residues.

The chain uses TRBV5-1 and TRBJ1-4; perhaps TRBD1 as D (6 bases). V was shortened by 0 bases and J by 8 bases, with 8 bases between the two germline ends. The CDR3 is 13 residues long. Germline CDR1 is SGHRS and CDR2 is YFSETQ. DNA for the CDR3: TGCGCCAGCAGCTTGGGCAGGGGCGAAAAACTGTTTTTT. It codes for CASSLGRGEKLFF.

DNA of the CDR3: TGTGCCAGCAGCCCGGGACATTTCTCTGGCTACACCTTC. It specifies CASSPGHFSGYTF. The chain has TRBV7-9 and TRBJ1-2; D perhaps matches TRBD1 (6 bases). Trimming pared 5 bases from V and 7 bases from J, leaving 14 bases between. The CDR3 loop spans 13 amino acids. The germline gives CDR1 SEHNR, CDR2 FQNEAQ (reference sequence).

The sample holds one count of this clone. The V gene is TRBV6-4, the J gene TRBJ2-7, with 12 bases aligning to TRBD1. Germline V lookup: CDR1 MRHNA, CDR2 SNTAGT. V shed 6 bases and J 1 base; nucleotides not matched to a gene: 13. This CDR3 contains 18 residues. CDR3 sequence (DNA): TGTGCCAGCAGAAACCCGGGACAGGGGGCGTGTAGTTCCTACGAGCAGTACGTC. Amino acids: CASRNPGQGACSSYEQYV.

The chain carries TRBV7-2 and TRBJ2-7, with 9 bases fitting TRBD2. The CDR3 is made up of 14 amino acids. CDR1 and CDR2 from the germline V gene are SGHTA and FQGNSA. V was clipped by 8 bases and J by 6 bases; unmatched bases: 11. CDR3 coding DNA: TGTGCCAGCGGAATGCTAGCGGGGAACGGCGAGCAGTACTTC. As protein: CASGMLAGNGEQYF.

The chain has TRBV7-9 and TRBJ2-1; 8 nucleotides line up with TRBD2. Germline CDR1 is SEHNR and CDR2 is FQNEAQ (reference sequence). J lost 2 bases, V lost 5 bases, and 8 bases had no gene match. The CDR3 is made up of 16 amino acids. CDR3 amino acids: CASSPRGTRTYNEQFF. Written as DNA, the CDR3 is TGTGCCAGCAGCCCCCGCGGGACTAGGACCTACAATGAGCAGTTCTTC.

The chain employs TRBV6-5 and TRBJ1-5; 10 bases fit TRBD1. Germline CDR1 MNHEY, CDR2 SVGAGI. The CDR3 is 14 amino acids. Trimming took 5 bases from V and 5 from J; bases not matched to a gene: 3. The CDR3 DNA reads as TGTGCCAGCAGTCCGGGACAGGGGCATCAGCCCCAGCATTTT. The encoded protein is CASSPGQGHQPQHF.

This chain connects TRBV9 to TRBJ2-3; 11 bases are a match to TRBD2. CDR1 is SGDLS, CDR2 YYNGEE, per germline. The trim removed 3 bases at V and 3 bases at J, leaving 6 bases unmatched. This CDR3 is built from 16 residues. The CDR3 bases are TGTGCCAGCAGCGCCCCTACTAGCGGGAGTACAGATACGCAGTATTTT. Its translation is CASSAPTSGSTDTQYF.

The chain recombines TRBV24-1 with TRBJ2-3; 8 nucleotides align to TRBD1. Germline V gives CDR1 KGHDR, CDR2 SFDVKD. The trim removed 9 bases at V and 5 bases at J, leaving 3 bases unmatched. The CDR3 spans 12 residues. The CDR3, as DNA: TGTGCCACCCCGACAGGGGAAGATACGCAGTATTTT. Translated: CATPTGEDTQYF.

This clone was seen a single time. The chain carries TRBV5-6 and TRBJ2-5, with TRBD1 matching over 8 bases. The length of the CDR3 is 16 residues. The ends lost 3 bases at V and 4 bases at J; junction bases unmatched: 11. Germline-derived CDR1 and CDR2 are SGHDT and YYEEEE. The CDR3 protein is CASSWNLRGPGETQYF. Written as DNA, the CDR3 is TGTGCCAGCAGCTGGAACCTCAGGGGGCCAGGAGAGACCCAGTACTTC.

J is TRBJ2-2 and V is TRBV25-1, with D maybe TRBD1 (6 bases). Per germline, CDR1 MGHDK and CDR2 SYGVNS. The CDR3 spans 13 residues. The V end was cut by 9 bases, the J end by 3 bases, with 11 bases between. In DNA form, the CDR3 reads TGTGCCAGTCAGGGGACGGACACCGGGGAGCTGTTTTTT. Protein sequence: CASQGTDTGELFF.

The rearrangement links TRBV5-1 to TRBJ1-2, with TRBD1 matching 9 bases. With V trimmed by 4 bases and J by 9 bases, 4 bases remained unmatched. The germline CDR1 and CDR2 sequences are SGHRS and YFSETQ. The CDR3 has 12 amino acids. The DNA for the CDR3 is TGCGCCAGCAGCAGGGGACAGGGTAGCTACACCTTC. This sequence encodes CASSRGQGSYTF.

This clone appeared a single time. The CDR3 sequence: CASSETGNYGYTF. DNA of the CDR3: TGTGCCAGCAGTGAAACGGGGAACTATGGCTACACCTTC. This chain connects TRBV25-1 to TRBJ1-2; D gene uncertain. The CDR3 length is 13 residues. Trimming removed 2 bases at V and 2 bases at J, with 6 bases between. CDR1 and CDR2 (germline): MGHDK, SYGVNS.

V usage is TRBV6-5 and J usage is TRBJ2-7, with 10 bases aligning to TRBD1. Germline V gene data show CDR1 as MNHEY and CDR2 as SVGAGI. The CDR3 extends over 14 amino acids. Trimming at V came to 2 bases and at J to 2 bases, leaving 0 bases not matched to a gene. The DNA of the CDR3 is TGTGCCAGCAGTTACGGGACAGGGGCCTACGAGCAGTACTTC. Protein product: CASSYGTGAYEQYF.

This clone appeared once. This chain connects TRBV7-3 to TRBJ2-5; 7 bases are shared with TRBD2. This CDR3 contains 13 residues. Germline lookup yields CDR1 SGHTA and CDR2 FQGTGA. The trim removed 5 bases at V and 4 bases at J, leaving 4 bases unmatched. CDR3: CASSRGGGETQYF. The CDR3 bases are TGTGCCAGCAGCCGTGGCGGGGGAGAGACCCAGTACTTC.

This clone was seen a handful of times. CDR3 in amino acids: CASSRGQGVDQPQHF. The CDR3, as DNA: TGTGCCAGCAGTCGAGGACAGGGAGTGGATCAGCCCCAGCATTTT. The chain links TRBV14 to TRBJ1-5; 8 positions agree with TRBD1. Unmatched junction bases numbered 9, after V lost 6 bases and J lost 5 bases. This CDR3 is 15 amino acids long. Germline V gene sequence: CDR1 SGHDN, CDR2 FVKESK.

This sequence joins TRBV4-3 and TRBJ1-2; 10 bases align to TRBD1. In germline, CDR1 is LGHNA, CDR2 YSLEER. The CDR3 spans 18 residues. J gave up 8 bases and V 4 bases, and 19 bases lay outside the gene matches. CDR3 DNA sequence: TGCGCCAGCAGCCCGGCCTCGGGACAGGGGCTGACGTTTTGGGGCTACACCTTC. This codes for CASSPASGQGLTFWGYTF.